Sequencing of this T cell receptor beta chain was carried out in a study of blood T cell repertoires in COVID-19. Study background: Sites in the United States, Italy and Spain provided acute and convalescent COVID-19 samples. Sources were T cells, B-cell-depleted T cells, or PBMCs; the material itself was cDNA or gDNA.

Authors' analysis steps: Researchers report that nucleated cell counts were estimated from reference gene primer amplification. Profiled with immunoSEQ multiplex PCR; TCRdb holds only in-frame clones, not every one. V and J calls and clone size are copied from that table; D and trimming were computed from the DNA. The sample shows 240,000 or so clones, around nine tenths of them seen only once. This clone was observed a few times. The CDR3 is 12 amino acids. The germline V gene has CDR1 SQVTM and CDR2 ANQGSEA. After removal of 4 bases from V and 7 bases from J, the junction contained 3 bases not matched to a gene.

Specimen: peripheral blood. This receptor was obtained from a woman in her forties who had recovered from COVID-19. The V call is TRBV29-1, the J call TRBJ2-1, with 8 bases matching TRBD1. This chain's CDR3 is CSVGTGRNEQFF. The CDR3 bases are TGCAGCGTTGGGACAGGGAGGAATGAGCAGTTCTTC.